These 27 T cell receptor beta chains came from one sample sequenced in a study of cytomegalovirus exposure and HLA in healthy donors. Primers included in the PCR were 60 Vbeta and 13 Jbeta primers. Sequencing was performed with immunoSEQ multiplex PCR; in TCRdb, only in-frame clones are kept and a portion is missing. The sample has more than 100,000 clones; about 85% are singletons. The sample comprised PBMCs. The origin of the receptors is a man aged 45-65 years in good health and CMV-seronegative.

The rearrangement joins TRBV19 to TRBJ2-5; D call uncertain. The germline CDR1 and CDR2 sequences are LNHDA and SQIVND (reference sequence). The CDR3 is 16 amino acids. V shed 2 bases and J shed 4 bases, with 17 bases lying between them. The CDR3 nucleotides read TGTGCCAGTAGTATAAAGTTCCACAACCGCGGAGAGACCCAGTACTTC. Translated, it gives CASSIKFHNRGETQYF.

The chain is built from TRBV7-9 and TRBJ2-1, with 11 bases identical to TRBD2. Trimming cost V 3 bases and J 0 bases; bases outside gene matches: 4. The CDR3 covers 17 residues. CDR1 is SEHNR and CDR2 is FQNEAQ in the germline V gene (reference sequence). CDR3: CASSFPTSGISYNEQFF. The CDR3 DNA is TGTGCCAGCAGCTTCCCGACTAGCGGGATCTCCTACAATGAGCAGTTCTTC. The whole variable domain, filled in from reference TRBV7-9 and TRBJ2-1, reads DTGVSQNPRHKITKRGQNVTFRCDPISEHNRLYWYRQTLGQGPEFLTYFQNEAQLEKSRLLSDRFSAERPKGSFSTLEIQRTEQGDSAMYLCASSFPTSGISYNEQFFGPGTRLTVL.

The V gene is TRBV21-1, the J gene TRBJ2-5; the D call TRBD1 from the table was never checked on the DNA. TRBV21-1 is noted as a pseudogene. The CDR3 consists of 15 residues. CDR3 in amino acids: CASSKVGTGQETQYF. DNA for the CDR3: TGTGCCAGCAGCAAAGTCGGGACAGGGCAAGAGACCCAGTACTTC.

The rearrangement links TRBV7-3 to TRBJ2-3, with TRBD1 as a possible D gene (6 bases). The CDR3 sequence is 13 residues long. The V and J ends lost 0 bases and 6 bases respectively, with 7 bases between them. The germline V gene has CDR1 SGHTA and CDR2 FQGTGA. The CDR3 coding sequence is TGTGCCAGCAGCTTAACGGGGGCTGATACGCAGTATTTT. Translation gives CASSLTGADTQYF.

In this sample, this clone turned up once. J is TRBJ2-3 and V is TRBV4-3; the match to TRBD1 covers 8 bases. The CDR3 spans 17 residues. Trimming cost V 0 bases and J 3 bases; bases outside gene matches: 8. CDR1 is LGHNA, CDR2 YSLEER, per germline. The CDR3 DNA is TGCGCCAGCAGCCAAGACGGCAGGGGGCTTGGAACAGATACGCAGTATTTT. Encoded protein: CASSQDGRGLGTDTQYF.

The chain couples TRBV19 to TRBJ2-1, with 13 bases that match TRBD2. Germline CDR1 reads LNHDA; CDR2 reads SQIVND (reference sequence). The trim removed 3 bases at V and 7 bases at J, leaving 9 bases unmatched. The CDR3 runs to 17 residues. The CDR3, as DNA: TGTGCCAGTAGTATGAGGACTAGCGGGAGATTGATGAATGAGCAGTTCTTC. The encoded protein is CASSMRTSGRLMNEQFF.

The V gene is TRBV4-2, the J gene TRBJ2-7; the D gene is possibly TRBD2 (5 bases). CDR3 length equals 13 residues. Germline-derived CDR1 and CDR2 are LGHNA and YNFKEQ. V lost 1 base and J lost 3, with 7 bases in between. In DNA form, the CDR3 reads TGTGCCAGCAGCCAAGTCGGACTCTACGAGCAGTACTTC. The encoded protein is CASSQVGLYEQYF.

The chain recombines TRBV28 with TRBJ1-2; TRBD1 matches at 9 bases. The length of the CDR3 is 13 residues. Germline V lookup: CDR1 MDHEN, CDR2 SYDVKM. The V segment lost 5 bases and the J segment 8 bases; nucleotides outside the gene matches: 6. In nucleotides, the CDR3 is TGTGCCAGCAGTAAAACAGGGGGCCGGGGCTACACCTTC. Its translation is CASSKTGGRGYTF.

The chain is built from TRBV7-9 and TRBJ2-7, with TRBD2 matching over 7 bases. The germline V gene has CDR1 SEHNR and CDR2 FQNEAQ (reference sequence). V trimming: 5 bases; J trimming: 6 bases; junction bases outside the gene matches: 10. The CDR3 contains 14 residues. CDR3 amino acids: CASSPGWREGEQYF. DNA of the CDR3: TGTGCCAGCAGCCCCGGATGGAGGGAGGGCGAGCAGTACTTC. The full variable domain, in which reference TRBV7-9 and TRBJ2-7 provide the parts outside the CDR3, is DTGVSQNPRHKITKRGQNVTFRCDPISEHNRLYWYRQTLGQGPEFLTYFQNEAQLEKSRLLSDRFSAERPKGSFSTLEIQRTEQGDSAMYLCASSPGWREGEQYFGPGTRLTVT.

This clone was observed a handful of times. The chain has TRBV19 and TRBJ2-1; 10 bases line up with TRBD2. The V and J ends lost 7 bases and 1 base, in that order; junction bases with no gene match: 10. The CDR3 runs to 17 residues. Germline lookup yields CDR1 LNHDA and CDR2 SQIVND (reference sequence). The CDR3 reads CASTPITSGKSYNEQFF. The CDR3 DNA sequence: TGTGCCAGTACCCCCATAACTAGCGGGAAGTCCTACAATGAGCAGTTCTTC.

The J gene is TRBJ1-2, the V gene TRBV25-1, with D possibly matching TRBD1 (6 bases). The CDR3 covers 13 residues. Looked up from germline, CDR1 is MGHDK and CDR2 is SYGVNS. Between the trimmed V and J ends, which lost 3 bases and 8 bases, there was a span of 13 bases. The CDR3 spells CASSDWTEEGYTF. CDR3 DNA sequence: TGTGCCAGCAGTGATTGGACAGAGGAGGGCTACACCTTC.

The chain links TRBV19 to TRBJ1-5; the D is unclear. Germline V lookup: CDR1 LNHDA, CDR2 SQIVND (reference sequence). V lost 8 bases to trimming and J lost 2 bases, with 13 bases between them. The CDR3 sequence is 14 residues long. CDR3 sequence: CASQDSKGNQPQHF. The CDR3 coding sequence is TGTGCCAGTCAGGACTCCAAGGGCAATCAGCCCCAGCATTTT.

CDR3 protein: CASSQEPGQGGETQYF. CDR3 nucleotide sequence: TGCGCCAGCAGCCAAGAACCGGGACAGGGTGGGGAGACCCAGTACTTC. The chain is built from TRBV4-1 and TRBJ2-5; TRBD1 agrees at 9 bases. CDR3 length equals 16 residues. Germline CDR1 MGHRA, CDR2 YSYEKL. J lost 5 bases, V lost 0 bases, and 7 bases had no gene match.

The rearrangement uses TRBV28 and TRBJ2-5, with 7 bases lining up with TRBD2. The end of the DNA fits TRBJ2-7 better, so the J call may be wrong. The CDR3 has 15 amino acids. CDR1 MDHEN and CDR2 SYDVKM come from the germline V gene. The CDR3 DNA sequence: TGTGCTAGCGCACCGGGAGGCAGGGTGGCTTACGAGCAGTACTTC. Translation: CASAPGGRVAYEQYF.

As for this clone: One junction end does not reproduce the germline sequence, and a read error may be involved. In DNA, the CDR3 is TGTGCCAGTAGTTTCGAATCCGGGAGGGCCCGGGAAAAACTGTTTTTT. Residues: CASSFESGRAREKLFF. J is TRBJ1-4 and V is TRBV28; D uncertain. The CDR3 has 16 amino acids. In germline, CDR1 is MDHEN, CDR2 SYDVKM.

The rearrangement links TRBV7-6 to TRBJ2-7, with 7 bases identical to TRBD2. The V gene's germline CDR1 is SGHVS and CDR2 FNYEAQ. V shed 5 bases and J 5 bases; nucleotides not matched to a gene: 6. CDR3 size: 13 residues. The CDR3 region is CASSNHAGDEQYF. The CDR3 DNA sequence: TGTGCCAGCAGCAACCACGCGGGAGACGAGCAGTACTTC.

The rearrangement uses TRBV27 and TRBJ1-1; D call uncertain. The CDR3 is 13 residues long. Trimming took 3 bases from V and 2 from J, leaving 7 bases between them. CDR1 is MNHEY, CDR2 SMNVEV, per germline (reference sequence). CDR3 in DNA: TGTGCCAGCAGTTTGGAGATAAACACTGAAGCTTTCTTT. This codes for CASSLEINTEAFF.

The chain has TRBV5-6 and TRBJ1-3; D remains ambiguous. CDR3 length: 17 residues. The V gene lost 2 bases and the J gene lost 0 bases, with 15 bases spanning the gap. The germline gives CDR1 SGHDT, CDR2 YYEEEE. CDR3 sequence: CASSFVRVSGSGNTIYF. DNA of the CDR3: TGTGCCAGCAGCTTTGTGCGGGTCTCCGGCTCTGGAAACACCATATATTTT.

V gene TRBV27 combines with J gene TRBJ1-2; the D gene is possibly TRBD1 (5 bases). This CDR3 is 12 amino acids long. Per the germline V gene, CDR1 is MNHEY and CDR2 is SMNVEV (reference sequence). The V end lost 4 bases, the J end lost 5 bases, and 8 bases lay between the germline ends. CDR3 coding DNA: TGTGCCAGCAGTTCGGCAGGGTATGGCTACACCTTC. Protein: CASSSAGYGYTF.

The gene calls are TRBV7-9 and TRBJ1-4, with 7 bases fitting TRBD1. Germline V gene lookup returns CDR1 SEHNR and CDR2 FQNEAQ (reference sequence). The J segment lost 5 bases and the V segment lost 4 bases, leaving 4 bases of the junction unmatched. The CDR3 runs 14 residues. In nucleotides, the CDR3 is TGTGCCAGCAGCTGGGGACAGTTAAATGAAAAACTGTTTTTT. It specifies CASSWGQLNEKLFF.

The chain has TRBV18 and TRBJ1-1; no firm D call. V was pared by 3 bases and J by 7 bases, with 15 bases between. Germline CDR1 KGHSH, CDR2 LQKENI. This CDR3 is built from 14 residues. CDR3 coding DNA: TGTGCCAGCTCACCGGTGGGCGGGAGAGGTGAAGCTTTCTTT. Translation: CASSPVGGRGEAFF.

This clone was picked up one time. Other nucleotide sequences from this sample produce the same CDR3. This chain joins TRBV5-1 and TRBJ2-3, with TRBD2 matching over 11 bases. V trimming: 0 bases; J trimming: 1 base; junction bases outside the gene matches: 1. Germline V gene lookup returns CDR1 SGHRS and CDR2 YFSETQ. The CDR3 loop spans 16 amino acids. The CDR3 sequence: CASSLELAGGTDTQYF. Written as DNA, the CDR3 is TGCGCCAGCAGCTTGGAACTAGCGGGGGGCACAGATACGCAGTATTTT.

The chain carries TRBV5-1 and TRBJ2-7; D is unclear. The length of the CDR3 is 14 residues. V was clipped by 0 bases and J by 4 bases, with 11 bases between them. Germline V gives CDR1 SGHRS, CDR2 YFSETQ. DNA of the CDR3: TGCGCCAGCAGCTTGGACAGACCTGGGTACGAGCAGTACTTC. Amino acid sequence: CASSLDRPGYEQYF.

The rearrangement uses TRBV11-2 and TRBJ2-7; D might be TRBD1 (6 bases). V shed 1 base and J shed 1 base, with 17 bases lying between them. CDR3 length: 17 residues. The germline V gene has CDR1 SGHAT and CDR2 FQNNGV. The CDR3 reads CASSLVQGTLTSYEQYF. For the CDR3, the DNA is TGTGCCAGCAGCTTAGTTCAGGGGACACTAACTTCCTACGAGCAGTACTTC.

The gene calls are TRBV18 and TRBJ1-1; tentatively, D is TRBD1 (5 bases). Germline V gene data show CDR1 as KGHSH and CDR2 as LQKENI. This CDR3 has 14 residues. Trimming removed 1 base from V and 3 bases from J, with 9 bases in between. The CDR3: CASSPLQGDTEAFF. As DNA, the CDR3 is TGTGCCAGCTCACCACTCCAGGGCGACACTGAAGCTTTCTTT.

This rearrangement joins TRBV4-3 to TRBJ2-7, with D possibly being TRBD1 (6 bases). V gave up 3 bases and J gave up 4 bases, with 13 bases separating them. CDR3 length: 14 amino acids. Germline CDR1 reads LGHNA; CDR2 reads YSLEER. The CDR3 spells CASSQVRQAYEQYF. In nucleotides, the CDR3 is TGCGCCAGCAGCCAGGTTAGACAGGCTTACGAGCAGTACTTC.

The V gene is TRBV7-2, the J gene TRBJ1-5; 9 bases match TRBD1. CDR1 is SGHTA and CDR2 is FQGNSA in the germline V gene. This CDR3 has 15 amino acids. The V gene end was trimmed by 2 bases and the J gene end by 6 bases; junction bases not matched to a gene: 5. The CDR3 loop is CASSLRTGEAQPQHF. Here the CDR3 DNA reads TGTGCCAGCAGCTTAAGGACAGGGGAGGCTCAGCCCCAGCATTTT.